The 7 T cell receptor beta chains below all came from one sample that was sequenced in a study of naive and memory T cell subsets. No antigen has been identified for these receptors. Two oligonucleotides, mixed equimolar, formed the beta constant-region primer covering TRBC1 and TRBC2. Nested alpha and beta constant-region primers with the SP2 primer drove four PCR rounds on ligated cDNA. TCRdb itself ran the UMI-ligation and nested PCR reads through MiXCR, one entry per CDR3 protein. The table includes over 110,000 distinct CDR3 sequences, about 20% detected once. Overall study results and limits: A few larger clonotypes appeared in naive repertoires, especially CD8, possibly memory cells re-expressing CD45RA.

Sequencing was carried out using naive CD8+ T cells from blood. These receptors all come from a human donor in good health.

This chain connects TRBV28 to TRBJ2-3; the D is unclear. This CDR3 has 14 amino acids. Germline lookup yields CDR1 MDHEN and CDR2 SYDVKM. Trimming left V 3 bases short and J 6 bases short, with 13 bases between. The CDR3 DNA sequence: TGTGCCAGCAGTTTTGACGAGGCCTGGGATACGCAGTATTTT. It yields the protein CASSFDEAWDTQYF.

The chain recombines TRBV28 with TRBJ2-1; 7 positions agree with TRBD2. Germline CDR1 MDHEN, CDR2 SYDVKM. V gave up 4 bases and J gave up 8 bases; unmatched junction bases: 23. The CDR3 is made up of 19 amino acids. The CDR3 bases are TGTGCCAGCAGTTATGCCCCCCCCTTAGCGCCATCCGCGGGGGATGAGCAGTTCTTC. It yields the protein CASSYAPPLAPSAGDEQFF.

This clonotype was observed a handful of times. The chain couples TRBV12-5 to TRBJ1-1; no firm D call. V was clipped by 3 bases and J by 9 bases, with 17 bases between them. This CDR3 has 14 residues. Germline V gene sequence: CDR1 LGHNT, CDR2 FRNRAP. CDR3 DNA: TGTGCTAGTGGTTTCCCACCAATAGTCAGTAAAGCTTTCTTT. Translating it yields CASGFPPIVSKAFF.

J is TRBJ2-1 and V is TRBV7-6; D is unresolved. Germline V lookup: CDR1 SGHVS, CDR2 FNYEAQ. This CDR3 contains 14 residues. V dropped 5 bases and J dropped 3 bases, with 11 bases sitting between them. The CDR3 loop is CASSPGPNYNEQFF. The CDR3 bases are TGTGCCAGCAGCCCAGGACCCAACTACAATGAGCAGTTCTTC.

This clonotype showed up just a few times. The chain couples TRBV5-1 to TRBJ2-7; TRBD2 matches at 13 bases. This CDR3 has 15 residues. Germline CDR1 reads SGHRS; CDR2 reads YFSETQ. Trimming removed 4 bases from V and 3 bases from J; junction bases left unmatched: 4. CDR3 DNA sequence: TGCGCCAGCAGCGGCGGACTAGCGGGAGACTACGAGCAGTACTTC. Its protein product is CASSGGLAGDYEQYF.

V is TRBV19 and J is TRBJ1-2, with a possible D match to TRBD1 (6 bases). CDR1 is LNHDA and CDR2 is SQIVND in the germline V gene (reference sequence). The ends were cut back, 4 bases at V and 4 bases at J, with 10 bases in the middle. The CDR3 is 13 residues long. The CDR3 spells CASSKDRTYGYTF. DNA for the CDR3: TGTGCCAGTAGTAAAGACAGGACCTATGGCTACACCTTC.

The genes are TRBV29-1 and TRBJ2-7; D is unresolved. Germline V CDR1 and CDR2: SQVTM, ANQGSEA. V was trimmed by 1 base and J by 3 bases, leaving 7 bases between them. The CDR3 runs 12 residues. Here the CDR3 reads CSVEVAIYEQYF. For the CDR3, the DNA is TGCAGCGTTGAAGTGGCTATCTACGAGCAGTACTTC.